The next 17 T cell receptor beta chains were all read from a single sample in a study of early T cells in non-severe SARS-CoV-2 infection. TCRdb reprocessed the 5' RACE reads with MiXCR, giving one entry per CDR3 protein. Altogether 50,000 to 70,000 distinct CDR3 sequences are present, over 7.5% being singletons, with the ten largest covering about 9.4%. The sequenced sample consisted of whole blood. These receptors were obtained from an adult who was a healthcare worker with PCR-confirmed SARS-CoV-2 infection or an uninfected control (not recorded which).

On this clonotype itself: This may be a read error, as it is one base from a much larger clone. V is TRBV7-9 and J is TRBJ1-1; D may be TRBD1 (5 bases). Trimming cost V 1 base and J 4 bases, with 10 bases left between them. This CDR3 is 14 amino acids long. CDR1 and CDR2 (germline): SEHNR, FQNEAQ (reference sequence). CDR3 protein: CASSLDRRSTEAFF. CDR3 bases: TGTGCCAGCAGCTTAGACAGGAGGAGCACTGAAGCTTTCTTT.

This clonotype was recorded a few times. The chain couples TRBV7-2 to TRBJ2-2, with D hard to call. The ends were cut back, 4 bases at V and 0 bases at J, with 3 bases in the middle. This CDR3 comprises 13 residues. Germline values: CDR1 SGHTA, CDR2 FQGNSA. In DNA, the CDR3 is TGTGCCAGCAGCTCAGCGAACACCGGGGAGCTGTTTTTT. The encoded protein is CASSSANTGELFF.

In its sample, this clonotype was seen many times. This chain joins TRBV12-3 or TRBV12-4 and TRBJ1-4; D perhaps matches TRBD1 (5 bases). V was clipped by 3 bases and J by 7 bases, with 12 bases between them. This CDR3 region has 14 residues. This CDR3 is CASSFQGRSEKLFF. CDR3 DNA: TGTGCCAGCAGTTTCCAGGGCCGTAGTGAAAAACTGTTTTTT.

This clonotype appeared many times. The chain links TRBV4-2 to TRBJ2-7; TRBD2 aligns across 8 bases. CDR1 is LGHNA and CDR2 is YNFKEQ in the germline V gene. The CDR3 sequence is 17 residues long. Trimming removed 4 bases from V and 0 bases from J; junction bases left unmatched: 11. The DNA of the CDR3 is TGTGCCAGCAGCCCCCATGGGGGTAGCGGGACCTCCTACGAGCAGTACTTC. It encodes CASSPHGGSGTSYEQYF.

V is TRBV10-3 and J is TRBJ2-1, with 11 bases lining up with TRBD2. Per germline, CDR1 ENHRY and CDR2 SYGVKD. Trimming at V came to 4 bases and at J to 0 bases, leaving 8 bases not matched to a gene. This CDR3 region has 18 residues. The CDR3 protein is CAISGGTSGPSSYNEQFF. The CDR3 DNA follows: TGTGCCATCAGTGGAGGGACTAGCGGCCCGAGCTCCTACAATGAGCAGTTCTTC.

This clonotype was detected only a few times. V is TRBV5-1 and J is TRBJ2-1, with 9 bases lining up with TRBD2. Germline loops: CDR1 SGHRS, CDR2 YFSETQ. V lost 0 bases to trimming and J lost 5 bases; unmatched junction nucleotides: 9. CDR3 length: 17 amino acids. The CDR3 DNA is TGCGCCAGCAGCTTGGTGGGTAGCGGGAGCGGGCACAATGAGCAGTTCTTC. This encodes CASSLVGSGSGHNEQFF.

The sample holds many counts of this clonotype. This chain uses TRBV6-2 or TRBV6-3 with TRBJ2-1; 9 bases are a match to TRBD2. Trimming removed 1 base from V and 4 bases from J; junction bases left unmatched: 5. The germline V gene has CDR1 MNHEY and CDR2 SVGEGT. CDR3 length: 16 residues. Here the CDR3 DNA reads TGTGCCAGCAGTTACTACCCTAGCGGGGATTACAATGAGCAGTTCTTC. Its protein is CASSYYPSGDYNEQFF.

In this sample, this clonotype turned up many times. At one end, the junction sequence differs from germline, possibly due to a read error. The chain has TRBV6-6 and TRBJ2-7; 7 bases align to TRBD2. CDR3 length: 15 residues. Germline CDR1 reads MNHNY; CDR2 reads SVGAGI (reference sequence). The CDR3 bases are TGTGCCAGCAGCTACTCGAGAGGCGGGAGCCACGAGCAGTACTTC. Amino acid sequence: CASSYSRGGSHEQYF.

This clonotype was counted a single time. This chain links TRBV7-3 with TRBJ2-6, with D maybe TRBD1 (5 bases). The CDR3 totals 18 residues. The V gene lost 1 base and the J gene lost 1 base, with 14 bases spanning the gap. Germline CDR1 SGHTA, CDR2 FQGTGA. In DNA form, the CDR3 reads TGTGCCAGCAGCTTAAACATAGGACACACTTCTGGGGCCAACGTCCTGACTTTC. Residues: CASSLNIGHTSGANVLTF. Supplemented by reference TRBV7-3 and TRBJ2-6, the full variable domain reads GAGVSQTPSNKVTEKGKYVELRCDPISGHTALYWYRQSLGQGPEFLIYFQGTGAADDSGLPNDRFFAVRPEGSVSTLKIQRTERGDSAVYLCASSLNIGHTSGANVLTFGAGSRLTVL.

Ten or more counts support this clonotype. The rearrangement uses TRBV28 and TRBJ1-2; TRBD1 agrees at 10 bases. Germline V gene lookup returns CDR1 MDHEN and CDR2 SYDVKM. With V trimmed by 7 bases and J by 5 bases, 10 bases remained unmatched. This CDR3 comprises 15 residues. The CDR3 is CASNSAGTGDYGYTF. The CDR3 nucleotides read TGTGCCAGCAACTCCGCCGGGACAGGGGATTATGGCTACACCTTC.

In its sample, this clonotype was seen many times. The V call is TRBV25-1, the J call TRBJ1-2, with 9 positions matching TRBD1. This CDR3 contains 14 residues. Per the germline V gene, CDR1 is MGHDK and CDR2 is SYGVNS. V shed 3 bases and J 7 bases; nucleotides not matched to a gene: 6. CDR3 in amino acids: CASSESGDRAGYTF. The DNA for the CDR3 is TGTGCCAGCAGTGAGTCAGGGGACAGGGCTGGCTACACCTTC.

This clonotype has a count of ten or more. An end of the junction does not agree with germline; a read error may underlie this. CDR3: CASSLGGLGEQQFF. CDR3 bases: TGCGCCAGCAGCTTAGGGGGACTAGGGGAACAGCAGTTCTTC. J is TRBJ2-1 and V is TRBV7-9; 8 bases match TRBD2. The CDR3 totals 14 residues. Per the germline V gene, CDR1 is SEHNR and CDR2 is FQNEAQ (reference sequence). The full variable domain, completed using reference TRBV7-9 and TRBJ2-1, is DTGVSQNPRHKITKRGQNVTFRCDPISEHNRLYWYRQTLGQGPEFLTYFQNEAQLEKSRLLSDRFSAERPKGSFSTLEIQRTEQGDSAMYLCASSLGGLGEQQFFGPGTRLTVL.

The sample holds many counts of this clonotype. The rearrangement joins TRBV12-3 or TRBV12-4 to TRBJ1-2; D not certain. CDR3 length: 12 residues. Trimming took 4 bases from V and 3 from J, leaving 6 bases between them. The CDR3, as DNA: TGTGCCAGCAGTTACGGGGACTATGGCTACACCTTC. Amino acid sequence: CASSYGDYGYTF.

This clonotype was counted many times. This chain uses TRBV11-2 with TRBJ2-7, with TRBD2 matching 9 bases. CDR3 length: 15 residues. Germline CDR1 reads SGHAT; CDR2 reads FQNNGV. V was pared by 3 bases and J by 0 bases, with 3 bases of the junction left unmatched. Here the CDR3 reads CASSFLSGSSYEQYF. The CDR3, as DNA: TGTGCCAGCAGCTTCCTTAGCGGGAGCTCCTACGAGCAGTACTTC.

The sample holds a few counts of this clonotype. The rearrangement joins TRBV4-2 to TRBJ2-1; no definite D call. The CDR3 length is 13 residues. Trimming pared 0 bases from V and 7 bases from J, leaving 7 bases between. Per the germline V gene, CDR1 is LGHNA and CDR2 is YNFKEQ. The CDR3 is CASSQDHGNEQFF. The CDR3 region has the DNA TGTGCCAGCAGCCAAGATCATGGGAATGAGCAGTTCTTC.

This clonotype was recorded a few times. The J gene is TRBJ2-1, the V gene TRBV29-1; 8 bases are shared with TRBD2. The germline V gene has CDR1 SQVTM and CDR2 ANQGSEA. V lost 0 bases and J lost 6; bases outside the gene matches: 10. The CDR3 has 16 residues. The CDR3 here is CSVEEPAGERFNEQFF. Written as DNA, the CDR3 is TGCAGCGTTGAAGAACCAGCGGGAGAAAGGTTCAATGAGCAGTTCTTC.

This chain connects TRBV4-1 to TRBJ1-1, with 9 bases fitting TRBD1. CDR1 and CDR2 (germline): MGHRA, YSYEKL. Trimming removed 0 bases from V and 8 bases from J; junction bases left unmatched: 16. CDR3 length: 18 residues. CDR3 sequence: CASSQDLKRTGVLIEAFF. The CDR3 region has the DNA TGCGCCAGCAGCCAAGATCTTAAACGGACAGGGGTTTTGATAGAAGCTTTCTTT.